This entry concerns a single T cell receptor beta chain. The antigen remains undetermined. The sample is drawn from a study of T cell therapy after organ transplantation. At the level of the study: Long-term post-therapy samples: blood collected 20 to 29 weeks after completing therapy. General study findings and limits: Both transferred clonotypes and endogenous ones absent from products apparently reconstituted.

Repertoires were generated with immunoSEQ multiplex PCR, while TCRdb's copy carries only in-frame clones and drops some. The sample shows roughly 1,200 clones, roughly 63% of them seen only once. The time point denotes: 20-29 weeks after completion of therapy. Drug-resistant or recurrent cytomegalovirus affected these solid-organ transplant recipient patients. This CDR3 is 14 amino acids long. The J segment lost 7 bases and the V segment lost 5 bases, leaving 7 bases of the junction unmatched. CDR1 SGHVS and CDR2 FQNEAQ come from the germline V gene. The starting material was CD8+ T cells from blood, obtained after autologous CMV-specific T cell therapy. V is TRBV7-8 and J is TRBJ1-4; 7 positions match TRBD1. The TCR sequence derives from a human patient who had received a solid organ transplant and had CMV disease. Some T cells may originate from the graft donor. For the CDR3, the DNA is TGTGCCAGCAGCCCGGGACAGACGAGTGAAAAACTGTTTTTT. Residues: CASSPGQTSEKLFF.